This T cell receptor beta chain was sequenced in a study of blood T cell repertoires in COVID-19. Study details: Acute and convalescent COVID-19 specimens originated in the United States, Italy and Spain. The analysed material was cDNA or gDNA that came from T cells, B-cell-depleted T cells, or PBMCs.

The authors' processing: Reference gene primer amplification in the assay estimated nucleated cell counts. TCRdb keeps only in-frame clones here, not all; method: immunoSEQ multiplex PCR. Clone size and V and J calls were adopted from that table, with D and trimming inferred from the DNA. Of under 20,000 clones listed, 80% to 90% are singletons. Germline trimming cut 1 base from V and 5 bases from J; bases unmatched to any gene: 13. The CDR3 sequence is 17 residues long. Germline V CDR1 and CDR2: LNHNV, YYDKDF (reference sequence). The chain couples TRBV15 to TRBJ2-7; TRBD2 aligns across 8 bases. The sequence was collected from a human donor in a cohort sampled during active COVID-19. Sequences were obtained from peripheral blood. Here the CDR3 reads CATSRGLEAGVGHEQYF. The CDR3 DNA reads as TGTGCCACCAGCAGAGGCCTTGAAGCGGGAGTGGGGCACGAGCAGTACTTC. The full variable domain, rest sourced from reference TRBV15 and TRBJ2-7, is DAMVIQNPRYQVTQFGKPVTLSCSQTLNHNVMYWYQQKSSQAPKLLFHYYDKDFNNEADTPDNFQSRRPNTSFCFLDIRSPGLGDTAMYLCATSRGLEAGVGHEQYFGPGTRLTVT.